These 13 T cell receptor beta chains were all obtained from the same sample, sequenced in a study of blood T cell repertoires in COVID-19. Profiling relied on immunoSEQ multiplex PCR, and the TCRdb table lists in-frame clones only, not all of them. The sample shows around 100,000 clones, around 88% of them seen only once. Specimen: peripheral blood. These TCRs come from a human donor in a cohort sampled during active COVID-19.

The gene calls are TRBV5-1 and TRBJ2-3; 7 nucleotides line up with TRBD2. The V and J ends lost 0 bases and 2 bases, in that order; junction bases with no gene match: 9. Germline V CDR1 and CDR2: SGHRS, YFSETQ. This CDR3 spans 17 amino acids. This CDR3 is CASSLGGGSLITDTQYF. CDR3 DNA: TGCGCCAGCAGCTTGGGAGGCGGGAGTCTAATCACAGATACGCAGTATTTT.

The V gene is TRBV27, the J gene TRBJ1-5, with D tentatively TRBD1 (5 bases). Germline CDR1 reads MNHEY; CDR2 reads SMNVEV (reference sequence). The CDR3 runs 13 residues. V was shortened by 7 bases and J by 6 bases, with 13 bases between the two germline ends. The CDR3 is CASKGRVGQPQHF. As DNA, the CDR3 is TGTGCCAGCAAGGGGAGGGTGGGTCAGCCCCAGCATTTT.

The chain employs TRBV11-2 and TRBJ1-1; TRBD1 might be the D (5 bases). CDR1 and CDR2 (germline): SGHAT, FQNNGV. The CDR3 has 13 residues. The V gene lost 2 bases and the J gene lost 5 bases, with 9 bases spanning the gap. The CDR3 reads CASSLLRTTEAFF. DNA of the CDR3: TGTGCCAGCAGCTTACTAAGGACAACTGAAGCTTTCTTT.

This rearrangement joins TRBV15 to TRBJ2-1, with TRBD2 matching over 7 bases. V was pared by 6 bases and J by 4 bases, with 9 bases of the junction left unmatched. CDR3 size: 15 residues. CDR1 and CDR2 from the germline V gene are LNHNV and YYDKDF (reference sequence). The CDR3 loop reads CATSGGLADYNEQFF. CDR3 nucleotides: TGTGCCACCAGTGGTGGGCTAGCGGATTACAATGAGCAGTTCTTC.

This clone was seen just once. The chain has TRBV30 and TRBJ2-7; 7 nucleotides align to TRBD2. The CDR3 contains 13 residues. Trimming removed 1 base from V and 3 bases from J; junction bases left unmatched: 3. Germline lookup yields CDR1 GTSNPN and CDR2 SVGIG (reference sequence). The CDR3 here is CAWSAGLRYEQYF. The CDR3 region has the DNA TGTGCCTGGAGTGCGGGACTACGCTACGAGCAGTACTTC.

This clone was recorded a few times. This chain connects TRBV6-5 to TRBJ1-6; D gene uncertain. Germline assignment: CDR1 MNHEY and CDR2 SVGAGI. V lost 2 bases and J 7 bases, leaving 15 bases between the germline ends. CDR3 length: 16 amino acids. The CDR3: CASSYRGGISNSPLHF. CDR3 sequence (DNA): TGTGCCAGCAGTTACCGCGGCGGGATTTCAAATTCACCCCTCCACTTT.

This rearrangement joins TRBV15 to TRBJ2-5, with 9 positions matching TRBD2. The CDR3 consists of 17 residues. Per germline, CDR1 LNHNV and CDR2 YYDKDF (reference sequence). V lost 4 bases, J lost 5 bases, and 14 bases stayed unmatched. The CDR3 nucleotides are TGTGCCACCAGCAAAGGGGGCGGGAGGGCCTTTATGGAGACCCAGTACTTC. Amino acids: CATSKGGGRAFMETQYF.

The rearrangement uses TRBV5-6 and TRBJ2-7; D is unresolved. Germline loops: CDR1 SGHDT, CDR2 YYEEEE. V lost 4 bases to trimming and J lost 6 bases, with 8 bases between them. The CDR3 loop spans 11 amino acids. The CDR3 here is CASSRAREQYF. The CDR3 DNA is TGTGCCAGCAGCAGAGCTCGCGAGCAGTACTTC.

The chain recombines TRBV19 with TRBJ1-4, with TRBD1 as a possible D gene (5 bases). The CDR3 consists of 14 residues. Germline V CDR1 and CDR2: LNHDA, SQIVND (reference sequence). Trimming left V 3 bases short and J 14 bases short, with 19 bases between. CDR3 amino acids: CASSMRQGRDDLFF. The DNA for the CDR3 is TGTGCCAGTAGTATGCGGCAGGGAAGGGATGATCTGTTTTTT.

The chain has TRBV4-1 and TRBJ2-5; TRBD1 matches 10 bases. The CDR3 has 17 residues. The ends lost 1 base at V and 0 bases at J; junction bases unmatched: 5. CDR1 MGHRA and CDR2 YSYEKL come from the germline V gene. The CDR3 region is CASSQGVDRGYQETQYF. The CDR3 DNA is TGCGCCAGCAGCCAAGGCGTGGACAGGGGGTACCAAGAGACCCAGTACTTC.

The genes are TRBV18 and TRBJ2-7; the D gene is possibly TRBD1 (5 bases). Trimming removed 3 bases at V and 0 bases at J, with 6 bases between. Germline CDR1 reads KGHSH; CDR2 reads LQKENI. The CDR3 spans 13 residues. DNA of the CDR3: TGTGCCAGCTCACCGACAGACTCCTACGAGCAGTACTTC. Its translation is CASSPTDSYEQYF.

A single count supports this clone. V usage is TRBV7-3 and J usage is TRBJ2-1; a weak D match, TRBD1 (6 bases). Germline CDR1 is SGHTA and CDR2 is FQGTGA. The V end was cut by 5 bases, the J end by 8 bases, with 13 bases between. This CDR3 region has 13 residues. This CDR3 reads CASSQIQGDEQFF. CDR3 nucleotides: TGTGCCAGCAGCCAAATACAGGGAGATGAGCAGTTCTTC.

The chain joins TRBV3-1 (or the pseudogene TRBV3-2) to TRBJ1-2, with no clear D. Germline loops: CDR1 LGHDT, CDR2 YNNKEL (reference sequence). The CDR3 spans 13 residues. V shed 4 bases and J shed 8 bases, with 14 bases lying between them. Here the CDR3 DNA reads TGTGCCAGCAGCCGGGCCTCACCGGGGGGCTACACCTTC. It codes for CASSRASPGGYTF.